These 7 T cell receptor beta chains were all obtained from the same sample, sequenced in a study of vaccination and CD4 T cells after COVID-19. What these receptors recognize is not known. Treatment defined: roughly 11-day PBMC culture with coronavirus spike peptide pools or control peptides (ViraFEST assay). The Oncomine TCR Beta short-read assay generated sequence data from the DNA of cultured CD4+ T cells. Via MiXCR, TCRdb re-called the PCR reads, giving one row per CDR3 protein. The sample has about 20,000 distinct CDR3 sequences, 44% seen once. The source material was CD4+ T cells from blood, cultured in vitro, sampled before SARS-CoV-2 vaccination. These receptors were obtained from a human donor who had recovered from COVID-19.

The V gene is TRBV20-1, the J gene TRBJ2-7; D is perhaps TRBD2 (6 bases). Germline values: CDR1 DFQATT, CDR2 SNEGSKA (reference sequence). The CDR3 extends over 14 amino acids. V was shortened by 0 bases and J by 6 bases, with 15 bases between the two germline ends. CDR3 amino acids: CSARDRRGIGEQYF. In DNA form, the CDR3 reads TGCAGTGCTAGAGATCGGAGGGGAATAGGCGAGCAGTACTTC.

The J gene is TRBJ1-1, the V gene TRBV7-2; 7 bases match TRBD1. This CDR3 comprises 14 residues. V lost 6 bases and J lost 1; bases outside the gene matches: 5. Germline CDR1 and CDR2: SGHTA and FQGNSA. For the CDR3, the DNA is TGTGCCAGCAGACTTTGGACAGGGAACACTGAAGCTTTCTTT. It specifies CASRLWTGNTEAFF.

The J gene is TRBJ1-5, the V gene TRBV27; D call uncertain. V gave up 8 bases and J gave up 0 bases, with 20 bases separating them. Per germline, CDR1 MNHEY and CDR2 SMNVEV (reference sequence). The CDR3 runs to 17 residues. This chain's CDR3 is CASPDGCKLISNQPQHF. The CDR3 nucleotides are TGTGCCAGCCCGGACGGATGCAAGTTAATTAGCAATCAGCCCCAGCATTTT.

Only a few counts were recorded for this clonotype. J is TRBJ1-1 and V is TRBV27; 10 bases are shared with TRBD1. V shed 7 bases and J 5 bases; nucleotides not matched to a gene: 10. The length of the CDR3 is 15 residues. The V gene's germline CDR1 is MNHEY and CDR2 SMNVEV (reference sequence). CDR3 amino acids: CASKIGTGVGTEAFF. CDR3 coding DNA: TGTGCCAGCAAGATTGGGACAGGGGTGGGTACTGAAGCTTTCTTT.

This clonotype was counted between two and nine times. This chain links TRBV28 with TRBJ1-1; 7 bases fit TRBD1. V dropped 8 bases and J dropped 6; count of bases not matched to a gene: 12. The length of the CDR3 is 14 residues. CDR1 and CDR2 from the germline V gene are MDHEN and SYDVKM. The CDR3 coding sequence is TGTGCCAGCTCCACTCAGACAGGGTTCCCTGAAGCTTTCTTT. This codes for CASSTQTGFPEAFF.

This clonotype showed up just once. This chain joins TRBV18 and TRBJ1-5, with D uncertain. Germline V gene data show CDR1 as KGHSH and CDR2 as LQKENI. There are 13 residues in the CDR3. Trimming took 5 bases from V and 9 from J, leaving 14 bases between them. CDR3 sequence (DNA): TGTGCCAGCTCAGGCGCTGTCGAAGGGCCCCAGCATTTT. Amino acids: CASSGAVEGPQHF.

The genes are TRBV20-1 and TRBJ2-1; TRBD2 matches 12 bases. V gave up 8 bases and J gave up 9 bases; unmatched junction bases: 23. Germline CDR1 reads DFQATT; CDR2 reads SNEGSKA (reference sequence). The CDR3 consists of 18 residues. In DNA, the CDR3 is TGCAGTCCTGGACAAAGACTAGCGGGAGACGTCGGGGCTGGTGAGCAGTTCTTC. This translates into CSPGQRLAGDVGAGEQFF.